A single sample is the source of the 12 T cell receptor beta chains below, sequenced in a study of shared clonotypes between healthy human individuals. Generated by immunoSEQ multiplex PCR, the TCRdb table keeps only in-frame clones and is missing some. This table holds about 1,800,000 clones, approximately 95% found once. Naive CD8 populations comprised CD45RO-negative cells positively selected for CCR7, excluding terminally differentiated effector memory CD45RA+ cells. Sequencing was carried out using naive CD8+ T cells sorted from blood. The receptors stem from a man between 18 and 35 years old in good health.

The CDR3, as DNA: TGCAGCGTGGGACTAGCCGAGGGGGCCGAGCAGTACTTC. This codes for CSVGLAEGAEQYF. This chain connects TRBV29-1 to TRBJ2-7; TRBD2 aligns across 9 bases. The CDR3 contains 13 residues. Germline CDR1 SQVTM, CDR2 ANQGSEA. Trimming removed 6 bases from V and 6 bases from J; junction bases left unmatched: 9.

This chain uses TRBV4-1 with TRBJ1-1, with TRBD1 as a possible D gene (6 bases). V was clipped by 4 bases and J by 6 bases, with 24 bases between them. Looked up from germline, CDR1 is MGHRA and CDR2 is YSYEKL. The CDR3 totals 17 residues. Here the CDR3 reads CASSPPGGGGSTAEAFF. The CDR3 DNA reads as TGCGCCAGCAGCCCCCCCGGGGGTGGGGGCTCTACCGCTGAAGCTTTCTTT.

This sequence joins TRBV2 and TRBJ2-7, with D uncertain. CDR1 and CDR2 from the germline V gene are SNHLY and FYNNEI. This CDR3 contains 16 residues. V lost 7 bases and J 1 base, leaving 20 bases between the germline ends. The CDR3 sequence is CASNPSGGTYSYEQYF. The DNA of the CDR3 is TGTGCCAGCAACCCCTCCGGCGGAACCTATTCCTACGAGCAGTACTTC. Full variable domain (rest looked up from reference TRBV2 and TRBJ2-7): EPEVTQTPSHQVTQMGQEVILRCVPISNHLYFYWYRQILGQKVEFLVSFYNNEISEKSEIFDDQFSVERPDGSNFTLKIRSTKLEDSAMYFCASNPSGGTYSYEQYFGPGTRLTVT.

The rearrangement links TRBV6-5 to TRBJ2-7; 8 bases map to TRBD1. The germline CDR1 and CDR2 sequences are MNHEY and SVGAGI. Trimming took 6 bases from V and 2 from J; bases not matched to a gene: 9. The CDR3 is 15 residues long. The CDR3 DNA is TGTGCCAGCAGCTCAGGGGGCCCGGGAACCTACGAGCAGTACTTC. It codes for CASSSGGPGTYEQYF.

The chain combines TRBV9 with TRBJ2-7, with 11 bases aligning to TRBD2. Per the germline V gene, CDR1 is SGDLS and CDR2 is YYNGEE. The CDR3 is 17 amino acids. The V gene end was trimmed by 0 bases and the J gene end by 6 bases; junction bases not matched to a gene: 11. DNA for the CDR3: TGTGCCAGCAGCGTAGGCTATACTAGCGGGAGTAATGGCGAGCAGTACTTC. Translated: CASSVGYTSGSNGEQYF.

The chain joins TRBV30 to TRBJ1-1; 7 bases are shared with TRBD1. This CDR3 region has 18 residues. CDR1 is GTSNPN and CDR2 is SVGIG in the germline V gene (reference sequence). Germline trimming cut 4 bases from V and 0 bases from J; bases unmatched to any gene: 17. The CDR3 bases are TGTGCCTGGATACAAACAGGGGCGGCGGGGTCGTTGAACACTGAAGCTTTCTTT. Amino acids: CAWIQTGAAGSLNTEAFF.

A word on this clone: Other nucleotide sequences in the sample specify the same CDR3. V is TRBV29-1 and J is TRBJ2-7; D uncertain. CDR1 SQVTM and CDR2 ANQGSEA come from the germline V gene. V lost 1 base to trimming and J lost 0 bases, with 4 bases between them. This CDR3 is built from 12 residues. The DNA for the CDR3 is TGCAGCGTTGAAGGGGTCTCCTACGAGCAGTACTTC. It encodes CSVEGVSYEQYF.

The chain has TRBV11-3 and TRBJ2-1; D is possibly TRBD1 or TRBD2 (6 bases each). This CDR3 contains 13 residues. V lost 5 bases to trimming and J lost 8 bases, with 13 bases between them. Germline V gene data show CDR1 as SGHNT and CDR2 as YENEEA. Written as DNA, the CDR3 is TGTGCCAGCAGCCCGAAGGGGGGAGATGAGCAGTTCTTC. As protein: CASSPKGGDEQFF.

This chain joins TRBV27 and TRBJ2-2, with D possibly TRBD1 on 6 matching bases. Germline CDR1 reads MNHEY; CDR2 reads SMNVEV (reference sequence). The length of the CDR3 is 16 residues. V was shortened by 4 bases and J by 3 bases, with 15 bases between the two germline ends. In DNA, the CDR3 is TGTGCCAGCAGTTCCATCAGGGGATACGACACCGGGGAGCTGTTTTTT. Its protein is CASSSIRGYDTGELFF.

The chain employs TRBV7-8 and TRBJ1-1; D perhaps matches TRBD1 (6 bases). Germline loops: CDR1 SGHVS, CDR2 FQNEAQ. V was shortened by 6 bases and J by 1 base, with 18 bases between the two germline ends. The CDR3 has 16 residues. CDR3 loop: CASSLKAGARNTEAFF. The DNA for the CDR3 is TGTGCCAGCAGTCTAAAGGCGGGGGCCCGGAACACTGAAGCTTTCTTT.

This rearrangement joins TRBV11-2 to TRBJ2-1, with D perhaps TRBD1 or TRBD2 (6 bases each). The germline gives CDR1 SGHAT, CDR2 FQNNGV. Trimming stripped 6 bases from V and 0 bases from J, with 12 bases between. This CDR3 has 15 residues. The CDR3 DNA reads as TGTGCCAGCAGGGGAGGACAGCTCTCCTACAATGAGCAGTTCTTC. Its translation: CASRGGQLSYNEQFF.

V gene TRBV7-8 combines with J gene TRBJ1-1, with D hard to call. Looked up from germline, CDR1 is SGHVS and CDR2 is FQNEAQ. This CDR3 comprises 14 residues. The germline V and J ends were trimmed by 4 bases and 0 bases, with 9 bases remaining between them. The CDR3 nucleotides read TGTGCCAGCAGCTCACTCGGCCTGAACACTGAAGCTTTCTTT. Translated, it gives CASSSLGLNTEAFF.